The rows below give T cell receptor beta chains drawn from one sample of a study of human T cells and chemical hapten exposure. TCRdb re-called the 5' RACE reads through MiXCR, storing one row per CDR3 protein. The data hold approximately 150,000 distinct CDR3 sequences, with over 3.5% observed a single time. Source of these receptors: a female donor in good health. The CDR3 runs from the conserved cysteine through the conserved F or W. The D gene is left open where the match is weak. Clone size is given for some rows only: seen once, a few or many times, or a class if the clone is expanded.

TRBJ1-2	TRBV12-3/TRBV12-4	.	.	CASSGCNYGYTF	TGTGCCAGCAGCGGGTGTAACTATGGCTACACCTTC
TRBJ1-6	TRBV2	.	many	CASRRSEGTPLHF	TGCGCCAGTCGCCGATCGGAGGGGACACCCCTCCACTTT
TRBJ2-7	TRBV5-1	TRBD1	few	CASFRTGESYEQYF	TGCGCCAGCTTCAGGACAGGGGAGTCCTACGAGCAGTACTTC
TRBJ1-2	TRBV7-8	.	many	CASSSRYGYTF	TGTGCCAGCAGCTCGCGATATGGCTACACCTTC
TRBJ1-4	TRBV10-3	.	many	CAINRGKSEKLFF	TGTGCCATCAATCGGGGGAAGAGTGAAAAACTGTTTTTT
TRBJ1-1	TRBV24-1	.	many	CATSNMVRGPNTEAFF	TGTGCCACCAGCAACATGGTGAGGGGCCCGAACACTGAAGCTTTCTTT
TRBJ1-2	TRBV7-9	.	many	CASSHRKGLNYGYTF	TGTGCCAGCAGCCACCGGAAGGGGCTCAACTATGGCTACACCTTC
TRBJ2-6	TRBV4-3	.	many	CASSPGPYSGANVLTF	TGCGCCAGCAGCCCGGGACCCTACTCTGGGGCCAACGTCCTGACTTTC
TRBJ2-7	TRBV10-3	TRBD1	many	CAIRDSGGSSYEQYF	TGTGCCATCAGGGATTCAGGGGGCAGCTCCTACGAGCAGTACTTC
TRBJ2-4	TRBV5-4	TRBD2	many	CASKVTSGPENIQYF	TGTGCCAGCAAAGTGACTAGCGGGCCTGAAAACATTCAGTACTTC
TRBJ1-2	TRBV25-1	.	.	CASSEFQRGQGYGYTF	TGTGCCAGCAGTGAATTTCAACGGGGGCAGGGCTATGGCTACACCTTC
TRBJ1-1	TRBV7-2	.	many	CASSLVAVAEAFF	TGTGCCAGCAGCTTAGTGGCAGTGGCTGAAGCTTTCTTT
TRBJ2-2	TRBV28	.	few	CATNHGGRTGELFF	TGTGCCACCAATCACGGGGGGCGCACCGGGGAGCTGTTTTTT
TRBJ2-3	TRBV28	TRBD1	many	CASRIQGAPSTDTQYF	TGTGCCAGCAGAATACAGGGGGCCCCTAGCACAGATACGCAGTATTTT
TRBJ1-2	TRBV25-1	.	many	CASSGTGRPEGYTF	TGTGCCAGCAGTGGTACAGGTCGCCCTGAGGGCTACACCTTC
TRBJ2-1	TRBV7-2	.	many	CASSLMPKYNEQFF	TGTGCCAGCAGCTTAATGCCTAAATACAATGAGCAGTTCTTC
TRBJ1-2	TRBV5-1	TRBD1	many	CASSLTTGVTYGYTF	TGCGCCAGCAGCTTAACAACAGGGGTGACCTATGGCTACACCTTC
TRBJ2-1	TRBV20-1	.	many	CSARGSDSSSYNEQFF	TGCAGTGCTAGAGGTTCGGACTCCAGCTCCTACAATGAGCAGTTCTTC
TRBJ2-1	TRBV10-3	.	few	CAISESSSYNEQFF	TGTGCCATCAGTGAGTCGAGTTCCTACAATGAGCAGTTCTTC
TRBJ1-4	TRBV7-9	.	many	CASSLGYGGVKSEKLFF	TGTGCCAGCAGCTTAGGGTATGGTGGGGTCAAGAGTGAAAAACTGTTTTTT
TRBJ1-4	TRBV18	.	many	CASSPPGLANEKLFF	TGTGCCAGCTCACCACCGGGTTTGGCTAATGAAAAACTGTTTTTT
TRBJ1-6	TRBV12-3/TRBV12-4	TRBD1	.	CASNRGRYSPLHF	TGTGCCAGCAACAGGGGTCGATATTCACCCCTCCACTTT
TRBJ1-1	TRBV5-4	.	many	CASSGQRAEAFF	TGTGCCAGCAGTGGTCAGAGGGCCGAAGCTTTCTTT
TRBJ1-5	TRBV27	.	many	CASSLGVGYNQPQHF	TGTGCCAGCAGTTTGGGGGTTGGGTATAATCAGCCCCAGCATTTT
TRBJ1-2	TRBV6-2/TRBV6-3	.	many	CASSYNLEEGYTF	TGTGCCAGCAGTTACAATTTGGAGGAGGGCTACACCTTC
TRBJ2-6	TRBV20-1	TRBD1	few	CSAGGRTGGAGGANVLTF	TGCAGTGCGGGAGGGCGAACAGGGGGCGCCGGGGGGGCCAACGTCCTGACTTTC
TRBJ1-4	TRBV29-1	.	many	CSVAAGNEKLFF	TGCAGCGTTGCAGCAGGGAATGAAAAACTGTTTTTT
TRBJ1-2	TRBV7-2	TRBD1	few	CASSLGQGFFLNYGYTF	TGTGCCAGCAGCTTAGGACAGGGGTTTTTTTTGAACTATGGCTACACCTTC
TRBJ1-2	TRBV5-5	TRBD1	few	CASSWGQLNSLGYTF	TGTGCCAGCAGCTGGGGACAGCTTAATTCCCTTGGCTACACCTTC